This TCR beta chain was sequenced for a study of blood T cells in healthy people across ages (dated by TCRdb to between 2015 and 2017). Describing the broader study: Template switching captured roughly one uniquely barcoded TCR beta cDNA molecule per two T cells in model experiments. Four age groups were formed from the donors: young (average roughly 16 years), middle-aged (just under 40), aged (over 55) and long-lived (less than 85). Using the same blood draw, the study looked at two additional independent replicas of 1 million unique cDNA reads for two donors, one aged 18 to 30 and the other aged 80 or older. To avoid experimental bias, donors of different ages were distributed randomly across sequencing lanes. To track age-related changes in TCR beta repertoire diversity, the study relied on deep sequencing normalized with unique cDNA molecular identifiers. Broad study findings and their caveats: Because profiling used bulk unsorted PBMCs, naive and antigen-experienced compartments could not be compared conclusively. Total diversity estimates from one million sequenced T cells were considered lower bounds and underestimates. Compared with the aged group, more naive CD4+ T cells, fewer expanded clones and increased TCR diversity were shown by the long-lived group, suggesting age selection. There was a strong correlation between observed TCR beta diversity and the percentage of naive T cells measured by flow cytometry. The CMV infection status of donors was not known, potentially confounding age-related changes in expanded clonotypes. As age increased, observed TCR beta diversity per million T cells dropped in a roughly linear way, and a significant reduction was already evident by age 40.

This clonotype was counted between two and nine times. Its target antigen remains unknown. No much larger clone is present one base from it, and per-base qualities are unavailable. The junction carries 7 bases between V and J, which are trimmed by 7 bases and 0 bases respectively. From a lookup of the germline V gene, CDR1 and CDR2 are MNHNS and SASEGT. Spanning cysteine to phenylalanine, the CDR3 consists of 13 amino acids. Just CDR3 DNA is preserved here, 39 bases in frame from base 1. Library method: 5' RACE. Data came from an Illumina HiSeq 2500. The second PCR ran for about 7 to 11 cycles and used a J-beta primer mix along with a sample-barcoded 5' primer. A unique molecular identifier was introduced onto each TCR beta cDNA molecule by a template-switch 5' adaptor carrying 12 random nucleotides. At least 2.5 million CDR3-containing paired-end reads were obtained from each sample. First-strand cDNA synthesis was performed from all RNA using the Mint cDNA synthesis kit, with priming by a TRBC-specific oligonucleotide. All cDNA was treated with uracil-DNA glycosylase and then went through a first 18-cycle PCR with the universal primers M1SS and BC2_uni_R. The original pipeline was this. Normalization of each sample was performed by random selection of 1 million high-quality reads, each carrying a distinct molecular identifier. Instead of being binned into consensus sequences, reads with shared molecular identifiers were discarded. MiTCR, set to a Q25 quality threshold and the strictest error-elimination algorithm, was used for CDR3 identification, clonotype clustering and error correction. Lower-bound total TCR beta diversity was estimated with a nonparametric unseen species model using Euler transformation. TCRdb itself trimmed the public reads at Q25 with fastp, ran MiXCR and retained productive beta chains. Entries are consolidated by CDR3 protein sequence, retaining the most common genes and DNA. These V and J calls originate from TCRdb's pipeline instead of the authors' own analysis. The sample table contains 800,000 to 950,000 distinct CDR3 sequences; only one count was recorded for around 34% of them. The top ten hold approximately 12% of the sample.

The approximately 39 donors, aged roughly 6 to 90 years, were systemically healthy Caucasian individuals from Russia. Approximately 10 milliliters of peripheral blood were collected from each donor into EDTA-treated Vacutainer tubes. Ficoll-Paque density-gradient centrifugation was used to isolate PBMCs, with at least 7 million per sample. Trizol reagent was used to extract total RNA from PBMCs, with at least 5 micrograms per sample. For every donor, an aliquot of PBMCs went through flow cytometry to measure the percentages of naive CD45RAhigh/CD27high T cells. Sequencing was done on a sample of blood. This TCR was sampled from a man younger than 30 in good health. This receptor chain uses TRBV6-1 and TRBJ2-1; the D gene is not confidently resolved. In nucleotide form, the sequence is TGTGCCAGCACTACGAGCTCCTACAATGAGCAGTTCTTC. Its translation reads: CASTTSSYNEQFF.